These 18 T cell receptor beta chains came from one sample sequenced in a study of shared clonotypes between healthy human individuals. Sequenced by immunoSEQ multiplex PCR; TCRdb stores in-frame clones only, minus some. The sample consists of over 850,000 clones, around three quarters of them appearing once. Sequenced sample: memory CD4+ T cells from PBMCs. Subset indicated: CD45RA-negative fraction. These receptors all stem from a man between 18 and 35 years old in good health. Some clones in this sample may be carry-over from other donors' samples.

This clone showed up just once. The chain joins TRBV5-6 to TRBJ2-1; weak D call: TRBD1 (5 bases). Trimming left V 1 base short and J 1 base short, with 9 bases between. The CDR3 spans 15 residues. Germline CDR1 and CDR2: SGHDT and YYEEEE. CDR3 amino acids: CASSLTGRSYNEQFF. For the CDR3, the DNA is TGTGCCAGCAGCTTGACAGGAAGATCCTACAATGAGCAGTTCTTC.

This clone was counted between two and nine times. This chain joins TRBV19 and TRBJ1-3; 10 bases match TRBD1. The CDR3 sequence is 17 residues long. Trimming at V came to 5 bases and at J to 0 bases, leaving 7 bases not matched to a gene. Germline V CDR1 and CDR2: LNHDA, SQIVND (reference sequence). As DNA, the CDR3 is TGTGCCAGTAGTTACGGGACAGGGGCCACCTCTGGAAACACCATATATTTT. It encodes CASSYGTGATSGNTIYF.

This clone occurred many times. The rearrangement uses TRBV7-8 and TRBJ1-2, with 7 bases identical to TRBD1. The CDR3 spans 13 residues. Germline assignment: CDR1 SGHVS and CDR2 FQNEAQ. Trimming at V came to 1 base and at J to 8 bases, leaving 4 bases not matched to a gene. The CDR3 region has the DNA TGTGCCAGCAGCTTAGTAGGGGGCGGAGGCTACACCTTC. It encodes CASSLVGGGGYTF. The full variable domain, in which reference TRBV7-8 and TRBJ1-2 provide the parts outside the CDR3, is GAGVSQSPRYKVAKRGQDVALRCDPISGHVSLFWYQQALGQGPEFLTYFQNEAQLDKSGLPSDRFFAERPEGSVSTLKIQRTQQEDSAVYLCASSLVGGGGYTFGSGTRLTVV.

The rearrangement links TRBV28 to TRBJ2-7, with 10 bases fitting TRBD1. The CDR3 is made up of 15 amino acids. CDR1 is MDHEN and CDR2 is SYDVKM in the germline V gene. The ends lost 4 bases at V and 5 bases at J; junction bases unmatched: 8. The CDR3 DNA reads as TGTGCCAGCAGTTCAACCGACAGGGGGCGCGACGAGCAGTACTTC. Protein: CASSSTDRGRDEQYF.

V and J are TRBV19 and TRBJ2-7, with TRBD1 identical over 9 bases. The J segment lost 7 bases and the V segment lost 5 bases, leaving 9 bases of the junction unmatched. Germline CDR1 and CDR2: LNHDA and SQIVND (reference sequence). The CDR3 runs 14 residues. The CDR3 loop reads CASSRGQGRNEQYF. DNA for the CDR3: TGTGCCAGTAGTCGGGGACAGGGAAGGAATGAGCAGTACTTC.

The table lists this clone with a few counts. The CDR3 DNA follows: TGTGCCAGCAGCCTTCGGAGTGGCTACACCTTC. Translated, it gives CASSLRSGYTF. The chain uses TRBV5-6 and TRBJ1-2; no clear D gene. There are 11 residues in the CDR3. V was cut by 4 bases and J by 7 bases, with 8 bases left in between. The V gene's germline CDR1 is SGHDT and CDR2 YYEEEE.

The CDR3 region is CASRTQGATGELFF. The CDR3 DNA reads TGTGCCAGCAGAACCCAGGGGGCAACCGGGGAGCTGTTTTTT. The rearrangement links TRBV7-9 to TRBJ2-2, with TRBD1 matching over 8 bases. CDR1 SEHNR and CDR2 FQNEAQ come from the germline V gene (reference sequence). V shed 6 bases and J 5 bases; nucleotides not matched to a gene: 5. The CDR3 contains 14 residues.

About this clone itself: A much bigger clone sits one base away, suggesting this may be a read error. The sample has other DNA sequences that encode this CDR3 too. The chain uses TRBV20-1 and TRBJ1-2; D ambiguous. The CDR3 totals 9 residues. The germline gives CDR1 DFQATT, CDR2 SNEGSKA (reference sequence). V lost 6 bases and J 3 bases, leaving 2 bases between the germline ends. CDR3 sequence (DNA): TGCAGTGCCGACTATGGCTACACCTTC. Translating it yields CSADYGYTF.

The genes are TRBV27 and TRBJ2-6, with D possibly TRBD1 on 6 matching bases. CDR3 length: 19 residues. In germline, CDR1 is MNHEY, CDR2 SMNVEV (reference sequence). V lost 2 bases and J lost 0, with 17 bases in between. CDR3 residues: CASSLRKDRPYSGANVLTF. CDR3 nucleotides: TGTGCCAGCAGTTTAAGGAAAGACAGGCCCTACTCTGGGGCCAACGTCCTGACTTTC.

In its sample, this clone was seen a few times. CDR3: CASSARAPEGTEAFF. Written as DNA, the CDR3 is TGTGCCAGCAGTGCCCGGGCCCCAGAAGGCACTGAAGCTTTCTTT. The chain couples TRBV2 to TRBJ1-1; D not certain. Trimming stripped 4 bases from V and 4 bases from J, with 16 bases between. The V gene's germline CDR1 is SNHLY and CDR2 FYNNEI. This CDR3 has 15 residues.

This chain joins TRBV10-2 and TRBJ2-5; 14 bases align to TRBD2. Trimming at V came to 6 bases and at J to 1 base, leaving 16 bases not matched to a gene. Germline values: CDR1 WSHSY, CDR2 SAAADI. This CDR3 contains 20 residues. CDR3 amino acids: CASSPRPGLAGVRVQETQYF. DNA for the CDR3: TGCGCCAGCAGCCCTAGACCGGGACTAGCGGGAGTGAGGGTCCAAGAGACCCAGTACTTC.

V is TRBV7-6 and J is TRBJ1-4; D gene uncertain. In germline, CDR1 is SGHVS, CDR2 FNYEAQ. This CDR3 comprises 12 residues. The ends were cut back, 2 bases at V and 7 bases at J, with 5 bases in the middle. CDR3 sequence: CASSLPAEKLFF. The DNA of the CDR3 is TGTGCCAGCAGCTTACCGGCTGAAAAACTGTTTTTT.

The V call is TRBV5-1, the J call TRBJ2-2; no clear D. The CDR3 is 15 amino acids. Trimming took 1 base from V and 7 from J, leaving 14 bases between them. Germline lookup yields CDR1 SGHRS and CDR2 YFSETQ. CDR3 protein: CASSLSRRNVGELFF. The CDR3 DNA reads TGCGCCAGCAGCTTGTCGAGGCGGAATGTCGGGGAGCTGTTTTTT.

The chain employs TRBV11-2 and TRBJ2-3; the D is unclear. CDR1 and CDR2 (germline): SGHAT, FQNNGV. This CDR3 contains 12 residues. V lost 3 bases to trimming and J lost 11 bases, with 12 bases between them. CDR3 sequence reads: CASSFHSARQYF. The CDR3 DNA reads TGTGCCAGCAGCTTCCACTCGGCTAGGCAGTATTTT.

The chain has TRBV7-9 and TRBJ2-5, with D uncertain. The CDR3 totals 14 residues. Trimming pared 1 base from V and 4 bases from J, leaving 10 bases between. Germline CDR1 SEHNR, CDR2 FQNEAQ (reference sequence). As DNA, the CDR3 is TGTGCCAGCAGCTTAGTGATGGTGGGAGAGACCCAGTACTTC. Its translation: CASSLVMVGETQYF.

This chain uses TRBV5-3 with TRBJ1-5, with D unclear. TRBV5-3 is classed as an ORF, of uncertain function. This CDR3 contains 16 residues. Trimming left V 2 bases short and J 3 bases short, with 15 bases between. Here the CDR3 reads CARSFLGESNNQPQHF. DNA of the CDR3: TGTGCCAGAAGCTTCCTCGGGGAGAGCAACAATCAGCCCCAGCATTTT.

Here the CDR3 reads CASMDGTQNQPQHF. CDR3 DNA sequence: TGTGCCAGCATGGACGGGACTCAGAATCAGCCCCAGCATTTT. The chain is built from TRBV2 and TRBJ1-5, with TRBD1 as a possible D gene (5 bases). The CDR3 sequence is 14 residues long. Germline CDR1 and CDR2: SNHLY and FYNNEI. With 7 bases removed from V and 4 bases from J, the gap between germline ends came to 14 bases.

The chain is built from TRBV7-8 and TRBJ2-3, with TRBD2 matching over 9 bases. The CDR3 consists of 18 residues. In germline, CDR1 is SGHVS, CDR2 FQNEAQ. Unmatched junction bases numbered 12, after V lost 1 base and J lost 4 bases. The CDR3 region is CASSLGPSGKWPPDTQYF. CDR3 DNA: TGTGCCAGCAGCTTAGGTCCTAGCGGGAAATGGCCCCCAGATACGCAGTATTTT.